This paragraph reports one TCR beta chain. This entry comes from a study of PD-1 blockade in classical Hodgkin lymphoma. The CDR3 extends over 16 amino acids. The V gene end was trimmed by 3 bases and the J gene end by 7 bases; junction bases not matched to a gene: 10. Germline V lookup: CDR1 KGHSH, CDR2 LQKENI. Some clones are missing from TCRdb's copy, which holds only in-frame ones; the method was immunoSEQ multiplex PCR. The sample includes 95,000 to 100,000 clones, 80% to 90% of them seen just once. After autologous stem cell transplantation all patients relapsed, and prior brentuximab vedotin exposure differed between cohorts.

This rearrangement joins TRBV18 to TRBJ2-5; 11 bases fit TRBD1. The receptor was isolated from a human donor with classical Hodgkin lymphoma. Source: peripheral blood mononuclear cells (PBMCs), taken before the second cycle of nivolumab. DNA for the CDR3: TGTGCCAGCTCACCTGGACAGGGGGCGCCCGGGTGGACCCAGTACTTC. This codes for CASSPGQGAPGWTQYF.